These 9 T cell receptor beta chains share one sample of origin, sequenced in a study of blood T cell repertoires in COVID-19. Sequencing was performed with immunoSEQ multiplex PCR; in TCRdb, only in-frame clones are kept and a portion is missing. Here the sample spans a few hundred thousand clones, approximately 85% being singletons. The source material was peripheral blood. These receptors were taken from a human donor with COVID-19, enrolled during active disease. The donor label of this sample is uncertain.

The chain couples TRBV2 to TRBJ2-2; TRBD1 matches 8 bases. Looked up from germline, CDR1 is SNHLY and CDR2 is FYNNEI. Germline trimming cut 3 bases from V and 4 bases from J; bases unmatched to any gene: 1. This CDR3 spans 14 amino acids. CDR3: CASSDRGRTGELFF. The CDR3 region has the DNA TGTGCCAGCAGTGACAGGGGGCGCACCGGGGAGCTGTTTTTT.

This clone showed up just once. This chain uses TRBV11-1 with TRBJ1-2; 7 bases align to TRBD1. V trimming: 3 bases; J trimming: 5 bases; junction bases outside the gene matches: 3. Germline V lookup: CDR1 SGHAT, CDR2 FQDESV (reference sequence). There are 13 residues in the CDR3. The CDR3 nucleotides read TGTGCCAGCAGCTTGACAGGGCCATATGGCTACACCTTC. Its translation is CASSLTGPYGYTF.

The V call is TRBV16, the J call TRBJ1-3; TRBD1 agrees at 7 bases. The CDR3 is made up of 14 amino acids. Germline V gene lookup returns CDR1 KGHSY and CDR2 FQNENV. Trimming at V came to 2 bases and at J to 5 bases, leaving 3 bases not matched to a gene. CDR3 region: CASSQEGARNTIYF. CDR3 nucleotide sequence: TGTGCCAGCAGCCAAGAGGGGGCGCGAAACACCATATATTTT.

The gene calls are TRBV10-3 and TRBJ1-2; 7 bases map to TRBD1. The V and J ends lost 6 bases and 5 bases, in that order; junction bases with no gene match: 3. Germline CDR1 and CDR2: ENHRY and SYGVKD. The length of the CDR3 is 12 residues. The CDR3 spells CAISGTEYGYTF. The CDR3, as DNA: TGTGCCATCAGCGGGACAGAGTATGGCTACACCTTC.

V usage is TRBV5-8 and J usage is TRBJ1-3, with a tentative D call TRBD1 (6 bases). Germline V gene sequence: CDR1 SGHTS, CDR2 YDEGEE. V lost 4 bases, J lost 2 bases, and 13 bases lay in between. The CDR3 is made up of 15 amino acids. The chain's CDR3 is CASSRQVVAGNTIYF. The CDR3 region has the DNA TGTGCCAGCAGCCGACAGGTTGTCGCTGGAAACACCATATATTTT.

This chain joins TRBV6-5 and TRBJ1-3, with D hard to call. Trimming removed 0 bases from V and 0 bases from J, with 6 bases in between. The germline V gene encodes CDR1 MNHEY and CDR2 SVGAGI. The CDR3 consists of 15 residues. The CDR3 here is CASSYSSGSGNTIYF. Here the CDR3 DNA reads TGTGCCAGCAGTTACTCTTCAGGCTCTGGAAACACCATATATTTT.

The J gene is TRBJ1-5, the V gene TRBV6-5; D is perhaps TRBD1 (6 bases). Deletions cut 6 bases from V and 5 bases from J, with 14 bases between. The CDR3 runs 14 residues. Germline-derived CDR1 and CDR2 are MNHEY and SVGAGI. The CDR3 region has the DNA TGTGCCAGCAGCCGACAGGCTTTCGATCAGCCCCAGCATTTT. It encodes CASSRQAFDQPQHF.

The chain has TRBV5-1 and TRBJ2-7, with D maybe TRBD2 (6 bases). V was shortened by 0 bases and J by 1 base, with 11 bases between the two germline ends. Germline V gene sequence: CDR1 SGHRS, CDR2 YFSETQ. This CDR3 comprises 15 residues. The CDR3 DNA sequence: TGCGCCAGCAGCTTGGCGCCGGGAGTTTCCTACGAGCAGTACTTC. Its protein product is CASSLAPGVSYEQYF.

The CDR3 is CASARQVEAFF. The CDR3, as DNA: TGTGCCAGCGCCCGACAGGTTGAAGCTTTCTTT. The V gene is TRBV28, the J gene TRBJ1-1, with D possibly matching TRBD1 (6 bases). This CDR3 is 11 amino acids long. The V end was cut by 8 bases, the J end by 7 bases, with 11 bases between. Germline-derived CDR1 and CDR2 are MDHEN and SYDVKM. The full variable domain, rest sourced from reference TRBV28 and TRBJ1-1, is DVKVTQSSRYLVKRTGEKVFLECVQDMDHENMFWYRQDPGLGLRLIYFSYDVKMKEKGDIPEGYSVSREKKERFSLILESASTNQTSMYLCASARQVEAFFGQGTRLTVV.